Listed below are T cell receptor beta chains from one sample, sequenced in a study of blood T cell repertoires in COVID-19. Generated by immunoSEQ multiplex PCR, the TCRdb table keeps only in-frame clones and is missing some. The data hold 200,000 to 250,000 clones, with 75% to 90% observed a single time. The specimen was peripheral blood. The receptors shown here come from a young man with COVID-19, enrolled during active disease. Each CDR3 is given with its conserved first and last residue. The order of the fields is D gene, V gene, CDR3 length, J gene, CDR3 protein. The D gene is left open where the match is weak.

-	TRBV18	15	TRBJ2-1	CASSPQRSPGGEQFF
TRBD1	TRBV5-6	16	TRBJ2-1	CASSLTGGNRLDEQFF
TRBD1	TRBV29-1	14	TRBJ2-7	CSVVRGVVQGEQYF
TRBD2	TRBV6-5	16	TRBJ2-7	CASSLFPGLAGGEQYF
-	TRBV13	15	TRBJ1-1	CASSPRTETNTEAFF
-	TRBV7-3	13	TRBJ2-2	CASSRSVTGELFF
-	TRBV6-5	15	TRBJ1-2	CASRRQDWGPYGYTF
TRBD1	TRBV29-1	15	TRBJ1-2	CSASLLRDRGLGYTF
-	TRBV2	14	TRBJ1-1	CASTQGFGNTEAFF
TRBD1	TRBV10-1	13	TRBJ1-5	CASMTGEEQPQHF
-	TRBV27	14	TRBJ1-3	CASSERASGNTIYF
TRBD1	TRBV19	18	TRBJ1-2	CASSIDLLGQGSNYGYTF
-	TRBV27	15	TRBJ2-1	CASSFATFVSGEQFF
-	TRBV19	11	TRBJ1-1	CASKEGLGAFF
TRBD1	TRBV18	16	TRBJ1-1	CASSPLSTGVTTKAFF
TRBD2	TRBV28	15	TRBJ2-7	CASSFRGGVSYEQYF
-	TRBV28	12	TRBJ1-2	CASSLQDYGYTF
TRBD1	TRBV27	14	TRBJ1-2	CASSPRGRHYGYTF
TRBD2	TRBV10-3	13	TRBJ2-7	CAIRRTSESEQYF
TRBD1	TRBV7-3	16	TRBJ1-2	CASSLGPLDRAYGYTF
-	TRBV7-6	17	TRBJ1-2	CASSLLMAGGPNYGYTF